The 32 T cell receptor beta chains below were found in one sample sequenced in a study of CD8 T cells in Susac syndrome. Reverse transcription of about 0.5 to 1 ug RNA used random hexamers. Each CDR3 protein is one row after TCRdb ran MiXCR on the immunoSEQ multiplex PCR reads. Counted here are approximately 160,000 distinct CDR3 sequences, approximately 90% occurring once; the ten biggest clones make up under 0.085%. Source material: CD4+ T cells from PBMCs. These receptors were collected from a human donor in good health.

This clonotype was recorded only once. This chain joins TRBV24-1 and TRBJ2-1; a weak D match, TRBD2 (6 bases). Germline loops: CDR1 KGHDR, CDR2 SFDVKD. Trimming took 5 bases from V and 7 from J, leaving 8 bases between them. CDR3 size: 12 residues. The CDR3 nucleotides are TGTGCCACCAGTGGGGCGGGGAATGAGCAGTTCTTC. Its protein product is CATSGAGNEQFF.

The chain uses TRBV6-5 and TRBJ1-1; no reliable D call. The ends were cut back, 4 bases at V and 2 bases at J, with 5 bases in the middle. Germline-derived CDR1 and CDR2 are MNHEY and SVGAGI. This CDR3 comprises 12 residues. In DNA form, the CDR3 reads TGTGCCAGCAGTTCCGATAACACTGAAGCTTTCTTT. This gives the protein CASSSDNTEAFF.

The V and J genes are TRBV9 and TRBJ2-7; 11 bases map to TRBD1. With V trimmed by 4 bases and J by 2 bases, 2 bases remained unmatched. The germline CDR1 and CDR2 sequences are SGDLS and YYNGEE. The CDR3 spans 14 residues. The CDR3 DNA reads as TGTGCCAGCAGCAAGGGACAGGGGGCCTACGAGCAGTACTTC. Its translation is CASSKGQGAYEQYF.

V usage is TRBV20-1 and J usage is TRBJ1-1; TRBD1 might be the D (6 bases). Germline-derived CDR1 and CDR2 are DFQATT and SNEGSKA (reference sequence). This CDR3 is 14 amino acids long. The V gene lost 0 bases and the J gene lost 5 bases, with 13 bases spanning the gap. CDR3 DNA: TGCAGTGCTAGAGATCTCAGGGGAGGGACTGAAGCTTTCTTT. This gives the protein CSARDLRGGTEAFF.

The chain is built from TRBV29-1 and TRBJ1-1; 9 nucleotides line up with TRBD1. Germline lookup yields CDR1 SQVTM and CDR2 ANQGSEA. The V segment lost 3 bases and the J segment 4 bases; nucleotides outside the gene matches: 6. The CDR3 has 14 residues. The CDR3 coding sequence is TGCAGCGTTGAGGGGGGACAGGGCGGCACTGAAGCTTTCTTT. It translates to CSVEGGQGGTEAFF.

The chain is built from TRBV5-1 and TRBJ2-3, with 7 positions matching TRBD1. With 4 bases clipped from V and 2 bases from J, the junction kept 4 bases outside the gene matches. This CDR3 is 14 amino acids long. Looked up from germline, CDR1 is SGHRS and CDR2 is YFSETQ. The CDR3 DNA reads as TGCGCCAGCAGCCCCGGGACAGTCACAGATACGCAGTATTTT. It translates to CASSPGTVTDTQYF.

The J gene is TRBJ2-3, the V gene TRBV7-9; no firm D call. CDR1 is SEHNR, CDR2 FQNEAQ, per germline (reference sequence). The CDR3 sequence is 14 residues long. Trimming pared 1 base from V and 1 base from J, leaving 6 bases between. CDR3 residues: CASSLEGGTDTQYF. CDR3 DNA sequence: TGTGCCAGCAGCTTAGAGGGCGGCACAGATACGCAGTATTTT.

The rearrangement uses TRBV10-3 and TRBJ1-1; TRBD1 might be the D (5 bases). Trimming cost V 7 bases and J 8 bases, with 14 bases left between them. The CDR3 totals 12 residues. Germline V gene sequence: CDR1 ENHRY, CDR2 SYGVKD. The DNA of the CDR3 is TGTGCCATCAAGGGGCCGAGTGGGGAAGCTTTCTTT. Translated: CAIKGPSGEAFF.

V is TRBV5-1 and J is TRBJ2-1, with unresolved D. V was clipped by 0 bases and J by 7 bases, with 2 bases between them. The length of the CDR3 is 11 residues. CDR1 is SGHRS and CDR2 is YFSETQ in the germline V gene. The DNA for the CDR3 is TGCGCCAGCAGCTTGGAGAATGAGCAGTTCTTC. This encodes CASSLENEQFF.

The chain carries TRBV12-5 and TRBJ2-2; the D is unclear. The CDR3 extends over 17 amino acids. Germline V lookup: CDR1 LGHNT, CDR2 FRNRAP. V dropped 5 bases and J dropped 0 bases, with 16 bases sitting between them. The CDR3 region has the DNA TGTGCTAGTGGTCCCGTCTTCTGGGTTACGAACACCGGGGAGCTGTTTTTT. This encodes CASGPVFWVTNTGELFF. The full variable domain, completed using reference TRBV12-5 and TRBJ2-2, is DARVTQTPRHKVTEMGQEVTMRCQPILGHNTVFWYRQTMMQGLELLAYFRNRAPLDDSGMPKDRFSAEMPDATLATLKIQPSEPRDSAVYFCASGPVFWVTNTGELFFGEGSRLTVL.

This chain connects TRBV4-3 to TRBJ2-7; TRBD1 might be the D (6 bases). This CDR3 has 15 amino acids. Deletions cut 1 base from V and 4 bases from J, with 14 bases between. From germline, CDR1 is LGHNA and CDR2 YSLEER. CDR3 sequence: CASSQAIGTGYEQYF. CDR3 in DNA: TGCGCCAGCAGCCAAGCTATCGGAACAGGGTACGAGCAGTACTTC.

This chain joins TRBV5-8 and TRBJ2-7; 9 positions agree with TRBD2. CDR1 and CDR2 from the germline V gene are SGHTS and YDEGEE. J gave up 4 bases and V 2 bases, and 4 bases lay outside the gene matches. The CDR3 spans 14 residues. In DNA form, the CDR3 reads TGTGCCAGCAGCTTTGCGGGGGGGCCGTACGAGCAGTACTTC. Its protein is CASSFAGGPYEQYF.

The J gene is TRBJ2-2, the V gene TRBV5-5; weak D call: TRBD1 (6 bases). Germline-derived CDR1 and CDR2 are SGHKS and YYEKEE (reference sequence). This CDR3 comprises 15 residues. Trimming stripped 4 bases from V and 0 bases from J, with 10 bases between. This chain's CDR3 is CASSPGAANTGELFF. Here the CDR3 DNA reads TGTGCCAGCAGCCCAGGGGCAGCGAACACCGGGGAGCTGTTTTTT.

This chain connects TRBV12-3 or TRBV12-4 to TRBJ1-2, with a weak D call TRBD1 (5 bases). The CDR3 runs 14 residues. Trimming removed 4 bases at V and 4 bases at J, with 13 bases between. The CDR3 is CASSSTGTFYGYTF. The DNA of the CDR3 is TGTGCCAGCAGTTCTACCGGGACGTTCTATGGCTACACCTTC.

The V gene is TRBV5-4, the J gene TRBJ2-4, with TRBD1 matching over 7 bases. CDR1 is SGHNT and CDR2 is YYREEE in the germline V gene (reference sequence). CDR3 length: 15 amino acids. Trimming at V came to 0 bases and at J to 6 bases, leaving 6 bases not matched to a gene. The CDR3 spells CASSLATGVRNIQYF. In DNA form, the CDR3 reads TGTGCCAGCAGCTTGGCCACAGGGGTTCGAAACATTCAGTACTTC.

J is TRBJ1-2 and V is TRBV3-1; D is undetermined. The germline V gene has CDR1 LGHDT and CDR2 YNNKEL (reference sequence). The CDR3 loop spans 15 amino acids. Deletions cut 1 base from V and 4 bases from J, with 13 bases between. This CDR3 reads CASSQGGSSLYGYTF. CDR3 nucleotide sequence: TGTGCCAGCAGCCAAGGAGGGAGCTCCCTCTATGGCTACACCTTC. The whole variable domain, remainder taken from reference TRBV3-1 and TRBJ1-2, is DTAVSQTPKYLVTQMGNDKSIKCEQNLGHDTMYWYKQDSKKFLKIMFSYNNKELIINETVPNRFSPKSPDKAHLNLHINSLELGDSAVYFCASSQGGSSLYGYTFGSGTRLTVV.

This chain uses TRBV21-1 with TRBJ2-1; no DNA check was done on the table's D call, TRBD2. TRBV21-1 is annotated as a pseudogene. This CDR3 spans 15 amino acids. CDR3 region: CASSKKGPEWNEQFF. The CDR3 DNA sequence: TGTGCCAGCAGCAAAAAGGGCCCCGAGTGGAATGAGCAGTTCTTC.

This chain connects TRBV5-1 to TRBJ2-5; D assignment may be TRBD1 or TRBD2 (6 bases each). The CDR3 has 15 amino acids. Trimming removed 4 bases at V and 1 base at J, with 14 bases between. Germline CDR1 reads SGHRS; CDR2 reads YFSETQ. CDR3 nucleotide sequence: TGCGCCAGCAGCCTCTCGGGGGCCCTCCAAGAGACCCAGTACTTC. It yields the protein CASSLSGALQETQYF.

The J gene is TRBJ2-2, the V gene TRBV27; tentatively, D is TRBD2 (5 bases). V was shortened by 3 bases and J by 8 bases, with 7 bases between the two germline ends. In germline, CDR1 is MNHEY, CDR2 SMNVEV (reference sequence). There are 12 residues in the CDR3. Written as DNA, the CDR3 is TGTGCCAGCAGTTTTCGGGGAGGGGAGCTGTTTTTT. The encoded protein is CASSFRGGELFF.

This chain links TRBV18 with TRBJ1-5, with 7 bases aligning to TRBD1. There are 15 residues in the CDR3. CDR1 is KGHSH, CDR2 LQKENI, per germline. V was clipped by 2 bases and J by 7 bases; unmatched bases: 8. The chain's CDR3 is CASSPDRVGSQPQHF. The CDR3 nucleotides are TGTGCCAGCTCACCAGACAGGGTTGGGAGCCAGCCCCAGCATTTT. The variable domain in full, with the rest retrieved from reference TRBV18 and TRBJ1-5, is NAGVMQNPRHLVRRRGQEARLRCSPMKGHSHVYWYRQLPEEGLKFMVYLQKENIIDESGMPKERFSAEFPKEGPSILRIQQVVRGDSAAYFCASSPDRVGSQPQHFGDGTRLSIL.

The J gene is TRBJ2-6, the V gene TRBV9; possibly TRBD2 for D (6 bases). CDR3 length: 18 residues. Trimming cost V 4 bases and J 3 bases, with 20 bases left between them. Germline V gives CDR1 SGDLS, CDR2 YYNGEE. CDR3 sequence (DNA): TGTGCCAGCAGCCCCCCACAGGAGGAGGGTAGTGGGGCCAACGTCCTGACTTTC. Protein: CASSPPQEEGSGANVLTF. Combining the CDR3 with reference TRBV9 and TRBJ2-6 gives the whole variable domain DSGVTQTPKHLITATGQRVTLRCSPRSGDLSVYWYQQSLDQGLQFLIQYYNGEERAKGNILERFSAQQFPDLHSELNLSSLELGDSALYFCASSPPQEEGSGANVLTFGAGSRLTVL.

The rearrangement uses TRBV11-1 and TRBJ2-5, with D possibly TRBD2 on 5 matching bases. Trimming took 5 bases from V and 2 from J, leaving 9 bases between them. The CDR3 runs 13 residues. Per germline, CDR1 SGHAT and CDR2 FQDESV (reference sequence). CDR3 in DNA: TGTGCCAGCAGCCGGACTGAGCAAGAGACCCAGTACTTC. It translates to CASSRTEQETQYF.

V gene TRBV29-1 combines with J gene TRBJ2-5, with 11 bases identical to TRBD1. V lost 0 bases and J lost 7; bases outside the gene matches: 13. The germline gives CDR1 SQVTM, CDR2 ANQGSEA. This CDR3 contains 17 residues. CDR3 residues: CSVEDPSRDRGGLTQYF. The CDR3 DNA sequence: TGCAGCGTTGAAGACCCCTCCCGGGACAGGGGGGGACTGACCCAGTACTTC.

The chain couples TRBV20-1 to TRBJ1-1; D is unresolved. Germline V gene data show CDR1 as DFQATT and CDR2 as SNEGSKA (reference sequence). V gave up 0 bases and J gave up 6 bases, with 11 bases separating them. CDR3 length equals 13 residues. The CDR3 nucleotides read TGCAGTGCTAGAGAGGGGTATGGGGCTGAAGCTTTCTTT. It specifies CSAREGYGAEAFF.

The CDR3 sequence: CASKGFGELFF. CDR3 coding DNA: TGTGCCAGCAAAGGGTTCGGGGAGCTGTTTTTT. The chain combines TRBV3-1 with TRBJ2-2; D not certain. The CDR3 is made up of 11 amino acids. Trimming removed 7 bases from V and 7 bases from J, with 7 bases in between. Germline V gene lookup returns CDR1 LGHDT and CDR2 YNNKEL (reference sequence).

This chain uses TRBV7-2 with TRBJ1-1; D may be TRBD1 (5 bases). CDR1 and CDR2 (germline): SGHTA, FQGNSA. The V end lost 6 bases, the J end lost 7 bases, and 15 bases lay between the germline ends. This CDR3 has 13 amino acids. This CDR3 reads CASSPDISLEAFF. Written as DNA, the CDR3 is TGTGCCAGCAGTCCGGACATATCGCTTGAAGCTTTCTTT.

The J gene is TRBJ2-7, the V gene TRBV5-1, with TRBD1 matching over 8 bases. With 0 bases clipped from V and 0 bases from J, the junction kept 8 bases outside the gene matches. Per the germline V gene, CDR1 is SGHRS and CDR2 is YFSETQ. This CDR3 contains 17 residues. The CDR3 nucleotides are TGCGCCAGCAGCTTGGGGCCCGGGACAGGTGACTCCTACGAGCAGTACTTC. It yields the protein CASSLGPGTGDSYEQYF.

This rearrangement joins TRBV3-1 to TRBJ2-1, with D uncertain. The CDR3 is 15 amino acids. Germline V lookup: CDR1 LGHDT, CDR2 YNNKEL (reference sequence). The V gene lost 4 bases and the J gene lost 0 bases, with 10 bases spanning the gap. CDR3 sequence: CASSRLGGSYNEQFF. For the CDR3, the DNA is TGTGCCAGCAGCCGGTTGGGTGGCTCCTACAATGAGCAGTTCTTC.

This clonotype was detected once. The chain recombines TRBV5-4 with TRBJ2-2; 11 nucleotides line up with TRBD1. The V and J ends lost 4 bases and 5 bases, in that order; junction bases with no gene match: 7. The CDR3 sequence is 16 residues long. The germline V gene has CDR1 SGHNT and CDR2 YYREEE (reference sequence). The CDR3 bases are TGTGCCAGCAGCCTCGGAGGGACAGGGGGAACCGGGGAGCTGTTTTTT. This encodes CASSLGGTGGTGELFF.

This sequence joins TRBV6-2 or TRBV6-3 and TRBJ2-1; D uncertain. The V end lost 5 bases, the J end lost 9 bases, and 11 bases lay between the germline ends. The CDR3 runs to 12 residues. Germline V lookup: CDR1 MNHEY, CDR2 SVGEGT. The CDR3 DNA is TGTGCCAGCAGTCGAGCTCGGGTTGAGCAGTTCTTC. Protein product: CASSRARVEQFF.

The V and J genes are TRBV29-1 and TRBJ2-7, with 7 bases aligning to TRBD1. The CDR3 extends over 14 amino acids. Germline-derived CDR1 and CDR2 are SQVTM and ANQGSEA. V lost 5 bases and J lost 5; bases outside the gene matches: 12. CDR3 protein: CSVPSPKGADEQYF. CDR3 nucleotide sequence: TGCAGCGTTCCCTCCCCGAAGGGGGCGGACGAGCAGTACTTC.

This rearrangement joins TRBV18 to TRBJ1-1; TRBD1 matches at 7 bases. CDR3 length: 15 residues. V shed 6 bases, J shed 1 base, and the junction held 8 bases outside the gene matches. From germline, CDR1 is KGHSH and CDR2 LQKENI. CDR3 bases: TGTGCCAGCTCCCAAAGACAGGGTTGGAACACTGAAGCTTTCTTT. Amino acid sequence: CASSQRQGWNTEAFF.